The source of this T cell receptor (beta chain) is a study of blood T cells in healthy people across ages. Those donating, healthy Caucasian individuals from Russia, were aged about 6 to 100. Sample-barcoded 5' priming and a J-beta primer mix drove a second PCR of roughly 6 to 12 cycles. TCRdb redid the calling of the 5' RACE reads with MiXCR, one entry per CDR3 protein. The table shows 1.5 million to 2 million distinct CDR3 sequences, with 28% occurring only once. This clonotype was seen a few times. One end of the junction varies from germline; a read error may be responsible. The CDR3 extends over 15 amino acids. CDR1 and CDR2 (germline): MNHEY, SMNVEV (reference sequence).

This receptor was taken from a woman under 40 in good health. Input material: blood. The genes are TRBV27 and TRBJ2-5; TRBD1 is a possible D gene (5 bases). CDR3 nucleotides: TGTGCCGGCAGTTTATCGTACCAGGGACAAGAGACCCAGTACTTC. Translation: CAGSLSYQGQETQYF.